Given below is one T cell receptor beta chain in context. These data belong to a study of blood T cell repertoires in COVID-19. The table came from immunoSEQ multiplex PCR; TCRdb's copy has only in-frame clones and leaves some out. The sample contains about 380,000 clones, roughly 91% of which appear only once. Per germline, CDR1 PRHDT and CDR2 FYEKMQ (reference sequence). The CDR3 totals 13 residues. The V end was cut by 0 bases, the J end by 12 bases, with 14 bases between. This receptor was identified in a woman under 30 who had recovered from COVID-19. The genes are TRBV13 and TRBJ1-1; D possibly corresponds to TRBD1 (6 bases). Sequencing was done on a sample of PBMCs or T cells enriched from blood (not recorded which). The CDR3 here is CASSLGGTGSTFF. CDR3 sequence (DNA): TGTGCCAGCAGCTTAGGCGGCACAGGGTCGACTTTCTTT.